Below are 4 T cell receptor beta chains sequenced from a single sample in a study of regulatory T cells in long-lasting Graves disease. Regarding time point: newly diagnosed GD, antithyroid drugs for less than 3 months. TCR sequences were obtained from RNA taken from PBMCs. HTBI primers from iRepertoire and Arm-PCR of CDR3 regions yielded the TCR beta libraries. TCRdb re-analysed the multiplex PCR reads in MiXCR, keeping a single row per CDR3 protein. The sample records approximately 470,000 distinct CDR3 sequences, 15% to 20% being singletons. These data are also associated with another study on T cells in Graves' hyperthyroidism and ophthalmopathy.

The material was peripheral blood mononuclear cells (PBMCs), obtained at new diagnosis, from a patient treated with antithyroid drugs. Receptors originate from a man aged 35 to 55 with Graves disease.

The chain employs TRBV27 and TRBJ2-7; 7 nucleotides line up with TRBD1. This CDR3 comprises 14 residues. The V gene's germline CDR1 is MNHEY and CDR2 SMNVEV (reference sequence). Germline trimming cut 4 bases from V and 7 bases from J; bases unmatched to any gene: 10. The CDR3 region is CASSSQTGSGEQYF. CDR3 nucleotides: TGTGCCAGCAGTTCCCAGACAGGGTCTGGTGAGCAGTACTTC.

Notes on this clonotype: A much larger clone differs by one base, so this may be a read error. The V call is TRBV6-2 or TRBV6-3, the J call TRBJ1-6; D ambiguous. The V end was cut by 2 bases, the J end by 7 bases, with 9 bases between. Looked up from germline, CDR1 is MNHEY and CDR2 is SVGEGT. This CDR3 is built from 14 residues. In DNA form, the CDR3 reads TGTGCCAGCAGTTACGGGCCCTCGAATTCACCCCTCCACTTT. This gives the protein CASSYGPSNSPLHF.

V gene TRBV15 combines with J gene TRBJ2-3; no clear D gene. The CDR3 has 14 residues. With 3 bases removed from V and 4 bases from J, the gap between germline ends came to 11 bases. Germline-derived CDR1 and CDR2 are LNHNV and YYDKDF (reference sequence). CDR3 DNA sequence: TGTGCCACCAGCAGGGGTAACGTCCCAGATACGCAGTATTTT. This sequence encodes CATSRGNVPDTQYF.

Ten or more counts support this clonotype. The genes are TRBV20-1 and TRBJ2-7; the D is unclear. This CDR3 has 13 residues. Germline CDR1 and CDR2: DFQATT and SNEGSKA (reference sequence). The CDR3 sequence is CTPASVSSYEQYF. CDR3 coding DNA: TGCACCCCTGCTAGTGTTAGCTCCTACGAGCAGTACTTC.